Listed below are T cell receptor beta chains from one sample, sequenced in a study of technical replicates of blood from a handful of donors. Measured with immunoSEQ multiplex PCR; TCRdb has only the in-frame clones, and not every one. The repertoire consists of 50,000 or so clones, with roughly 92% occurring once and the leading ten covering around 4.2%. Sequenced material: PBMCs. All receptors come from a human donor in good health. Some clones in this sample may be carry-over from other donors' samples. Each CDR3 is given with its conserved first and last residue. The order of the fields is V gene, clone size, J gene, D gene, CDR3 DNA, CDR3 protein. D genes are given only for firm matches. Clone size is not always given. Where it is, it says once, few, many or a class for expanded clones.

>TRBV4-1|few|TRBJ2-5|TRBD2
TGCGCCAGCAGCCAAGATCGAATCGGGACTAGGAAAGAGACCCAGTACTTC
CASSQDRIGTRKETQYF
>TRBV29-1|-|TRBJ2-7|-
TGCAGCGCGGAGGGTCTGTACGAGCAGTACTTC
CSAEGLYEQYF
>TRBV2|-|TRBJ2-7|TRBD1
TGTGCCAGCAGGGGGACAGACTACGAGCAGTACTTC
CASRGTDYEQYF
>TRBV7-9|-|TRBJ2-3|TRBD1
TGTGCCAGCAGCGACAGGGGGCCAGATACGCAGTATTTT
CASSDRGPDTQYF
>TRBV15|-|TRBJ2-6|-
TGTGCCACCAGCAGAGATGGTAGCTCTGGGGCCAACGTCCTGACTTTC
CATSRDGSSGANVLTF
>TRBV9|-|TRBJ2-7|TRBD2
TGTGCCAGCAGCTCTCAGGCGGGGGTTCTAGACGAGCAGTACTTC
CASSSQAGVLDEQYF
>TRBV4-1|once|TRBJ2-7|TRBD1
TGCGCCAGCAGCCAAGGGACAGGGGTCTACGAGCAGTACTTC
CASSQGTGVYEQYF
>TRBV2|-|TRBJ2-3|TRBD1
TGTGCCAGCACCGAGGGGGAACCCTGGACAGGGAGCACAGATACGCAGTATTTT
CASTEGEPWTGSTDTQYF
>TRBV4-2|few|TRBJ1-2|TRBD1
TGTGCCAGCAGCCAATTAATATTCGTCCGGGACAGGACAGACTATGGCTACACCTTC
CASSQLIFVRDRTDYGYTF
>TRBV5-1|-|TRBJ1-1|-
TGCGCCAGCAGCATAACCGGGACAACGAACACTGAAGCTTTCTTT
CASSITGTTNTEAFF
>TRBV4-1|-|TRBJ1-2|TRBD1
TGCGCCAGCAGCCAACTCGCGACAGGGAACTATGGCTACACCTTC
CASSQLATGNYGYTF
>TRBV21-1|-|TRBJ2-5|-
TGTGCCAGCAGCAAAGCGCCGGGGAGGGAGACCCAGTACTTC
CASSKAPGRETQYF
>TRBV5-5|once|TRBJ1-2|-
TGTGCCAGCAGCCCTAATCAAGACTATGGCTACACCTTC
CASSPNQDYGYTF
>TRBV7-9|once|TRBJ2-3|TRBD1
TGTGCCAGCAGCCCGGACAGGGGAGGCACAGATACGCAGTATTTT
CASSPDRGGTDTQYF
>TRBV6-6|-|TRBJ1-5|TRBD1
TGTGCCAGCAGTGTGACAGGGATTTCTAGCAATCAGCCCCAGCATTTT
CASSVTGISSNQPQHF
>TRBV6-5|-|TRBJ2-7|-
TGTGCCAGCAGCCAGGCGCAATCCTACGAGCAGTACTTC
CASSQAQSYEQYF
>TRBV29-1|-|TRBJ2-3|-
TGCAGCGTTGAGCCGGGGTCCGGCACAGATACGCAGTATTTT
CSVEPGSGTDTQYF
>TRBV30|-|TRBJ2-2|TRBD2
TGTGCCTGGACTCGAACCTCGGGACTAGCGGGAGTATATATCGCCGGGGAGCTGTTTTTT
CAWTRTSGLAGVYIAGELFF